What follows are 9 T cell receptor beta chains derived from one specimen sequenced in a study of T cells in localized non-small cell lung cancer. Method: immunoSEQ multiplex PCR; TCRdb's copy keeps in-frame clones and lacks some. There are about 40,000 clones in the sample; about four fifths occur only once, and about 7% lies in the top ten. The material sequenced was peripheral blood mononuclear cells, taken before any cancer treatment. The receptors shown here come from a male donor aged 60 or older with stage II lung adenocarcinoma.

The chain carries TRBV4-3 and TRBJ2-3, with D possibly being TRBD2 (6 bases). The germline V gene has CDR1 LGHNA and CDR2 YSLEER. The CDR3 totals 16 residues. Deletions cut 0 bases from V and 7 bases from J, with 17 bases between. The CDR3 coding sequence is TGCGCCAGCAGCCAAGATCATTTACGGGGAGGAAATACGCAGTATTTT. Its protein product is CASSQDHLRGGNTQYF.

The J gene is TRBJ1-2, the V gene TRBV5-8; no firm D call. The germline V and J ends were trimmed by 4 bases and 6 bases, with 19 bases remaining between them. Germline-derived CDR1 and CDR2 are SGHTS and YDEGEE. There are 15 residues in the CDR3. The CDR3 coding sequence is TGTGCCAGCAGCCCCCGGTCGAGAGGACGGGATGGCTACACCTTC. It translates to CASSPRSRGRDGYTF.

This clone was detected only a few times. The CDR3 sequence is CASTTGGFVHTQYF. The CDR3 DNA reads TGTGCCAGCACGACAGGGGGGTTCGTTCATACGCAGTATTTT. J is TRBJ2-3 and V is TRBV28; the match to TRBD1 covers 9 bases. Germline values: CDR1 MDHEN, CDR2 SYDVKM. The CDR3 extends over 14 amino acids. V trimming: 7 bases; J trimming: 7 bases; junction bases outside the gene matches: 9. The whole variable domain, filled in from reference TRBV28 and TRBJ2-3, reads DVKVTQSSRYLVKRTGEKVFLECVQDMDHENMFWYRQDPGLGLRLIYFSYDVKMKEKGDIPEGYSVSREKKERFSLILESASTNQTSMYLCASTTGGFVHTQYFGPGTRLTVL.

V gene TRBV19 combines with J gene TRBJ2-7; a weak D match, TRBD2 (5 bases). There are 16 residues in the CDR3. CDR1 is LNHDA and CDR2 is SQIVND in the germline V gene (reference sequence). Trimming took 5 bases from V and 0 from J, leaving 17 bases between them. The CDR3 DNA is TGTGCCAGTAGTGGGATGGGCGGGTACTACTCCTACGAGCAGTACTTC. It encodes CASSGMGGYYSYEQYF.

The V and J genes are TRBV11-3 and TRBJ2-1; D is possibly TRBD1 (6 bases). V lost 5 bases and J 0 bases, leaving 14 bases between the germline ends. In germline, CDR1 is SGHNT, CDR2 YENEEA. This CDR3 has 16 residues. For the CDR3, the DNA is TGTGCCAGCAGCAAGAGGGGGTCGAGCTCCTACAATGAGCAGTTCTTC. Its protein is CASSKRGSSSYNEQFF.

The chain links TRBV6-5 to TRBJ1-2; 7 nucleotides line up with TRBD1. CDR1 and CDR2 from the germline V gene are MNHEY and SVGAGI. Losses at the gene ends were 2 bases for V and 1 base for J; bases not matched to a gene: 4. The CDR3 is 15 amino acids. The CDR3 region is CASSYRGGINYGYTF. The CDR3 nucleotides read TGTGCCAGCAGTTACAGAGGGGGCATTAACTATGGCTACACCTTC.

This chain connects TRBV27 to TRBJ1-5; D gene unclear. V lost 2 bases and J 1 base, leaving 9 bases between the germline ends. The CDR3 is 15 amino acids. CDR1 and CDR2 (germline): MNHEY, SMNVEV (reference sequence). The CDR3 spells CASSLDVASNQPQHF. The CDR3 bases are TGTGCCAGCAGTTTAGATGTTGCCAGCAATCAGCCCCAGCATTTT.

This clone has just a few counts. The chain couples TRBV19 to TRBJ2-7; D not resolved. Trimming shortened V by 2 bases and J by 5 bases, and 10 bases separated the two germline ends. CDR1 and CDR2 (germline): LNHDA, SQIVND (reference sequence). The CDR3 spans 13 residues. Here the CDR3 reads CASSIRSVDEQYF. In nucleotides, the CDR3 is TGTGCCAGTAGTATACGAAGCGTCGACGAGCAGTACTTC.

The chain is built from TRBV4-1 and TRBJ2-1; TRBD2 matches at 8 bases. This CDR3 comprises 16 residues. Germline V gives CDR1 MGHRA, CDR2 YSYEKL. The V gene end was trimmed by 0 bases and the J gene end by 2 bases; junction bases not matched to a gene: 3. The CDR3 spells CASSQEGTSPYNEQFF. The CDR3, as DNA: TGCGCCAGCAGCCAAGAGGGGACTAGTCCCTACAATGAGCAGTTCTTC.